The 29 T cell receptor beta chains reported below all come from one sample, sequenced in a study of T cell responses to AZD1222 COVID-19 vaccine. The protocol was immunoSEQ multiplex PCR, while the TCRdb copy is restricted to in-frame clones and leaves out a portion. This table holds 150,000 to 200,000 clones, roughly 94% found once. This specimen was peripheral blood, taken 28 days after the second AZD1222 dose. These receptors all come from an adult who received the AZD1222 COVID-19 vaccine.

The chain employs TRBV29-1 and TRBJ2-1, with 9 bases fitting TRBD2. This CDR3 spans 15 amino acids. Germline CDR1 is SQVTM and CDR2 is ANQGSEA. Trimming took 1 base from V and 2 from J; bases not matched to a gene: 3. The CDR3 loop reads CSVEGGLAAYNEQFF. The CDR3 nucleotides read TGCAGCGTTGAAGGGGGACTAGCCGCCTACAATGAGCAGTTCTTC.

The CDR3, as DNA: TGCGCCAGCAGCTTGGGGGGGCAGGGACATCAGCCCCAGCATTTT. Amino acid sequence: CASSLGGQGHQPQHF. V usage is TRBV5-1 and J usage is TRBJ1-5; weak D call: TRBD1 (6 bases). Germline-derived CDR1 and CDR2 are SGHRS and YFSETQ. The CDR3 is made up of 15 amino acids. The V end lost 0 bases, the J end lost 5 bases, and 12 bases lay between the germline ends.

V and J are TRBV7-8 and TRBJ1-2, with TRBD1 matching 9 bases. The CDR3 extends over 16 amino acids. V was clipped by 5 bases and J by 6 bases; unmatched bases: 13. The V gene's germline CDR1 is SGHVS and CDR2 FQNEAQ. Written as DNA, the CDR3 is TGTGCCAGCAGCGAGGGACAGGGATTCGGGTCTCATGGCTACACCTTC. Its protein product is CASSEGQGFGSHGYTF.

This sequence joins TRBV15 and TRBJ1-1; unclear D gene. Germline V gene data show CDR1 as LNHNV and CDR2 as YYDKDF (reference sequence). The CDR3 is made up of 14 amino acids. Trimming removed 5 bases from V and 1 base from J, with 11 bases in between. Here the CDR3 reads CATSLRSGNTEAFF. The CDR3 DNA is TGTGCCACCAGCCTGCGGTCGGGGAACACTGAAGCTTTCTTT.

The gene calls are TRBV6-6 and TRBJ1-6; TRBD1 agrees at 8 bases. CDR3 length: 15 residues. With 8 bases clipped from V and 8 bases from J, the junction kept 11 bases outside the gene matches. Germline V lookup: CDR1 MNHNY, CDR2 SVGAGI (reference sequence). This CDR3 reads CASQIFGQGDSPLHF. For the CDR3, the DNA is TGTGCCAGCCAAATTTTCGGACAGGGAGATTCACCCCTCCACTTT.

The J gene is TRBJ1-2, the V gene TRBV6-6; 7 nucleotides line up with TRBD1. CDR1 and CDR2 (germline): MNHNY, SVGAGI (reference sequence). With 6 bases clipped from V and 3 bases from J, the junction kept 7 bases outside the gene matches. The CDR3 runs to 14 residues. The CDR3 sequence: CASRRDRNYYGYTF. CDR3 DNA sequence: TGTGCCAGCAGAAGGGACAGAAATTACTATGGCTACACCTTC.

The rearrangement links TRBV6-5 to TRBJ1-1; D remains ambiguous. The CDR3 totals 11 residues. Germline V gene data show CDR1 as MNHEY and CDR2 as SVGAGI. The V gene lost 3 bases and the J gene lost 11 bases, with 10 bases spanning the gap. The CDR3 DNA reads TGTGCCAGCAGTTATGAGCGGAAGGCTTTCTTT. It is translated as CASSYERKAFF.

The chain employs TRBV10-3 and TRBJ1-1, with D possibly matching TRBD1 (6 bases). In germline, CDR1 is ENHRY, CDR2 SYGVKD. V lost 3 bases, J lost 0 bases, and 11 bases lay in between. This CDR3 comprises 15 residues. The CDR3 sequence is CAISDTGIMNTEAFF. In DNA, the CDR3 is TGTGCCATCAGTGACACAGGGATCATGAACACTGAAGCTTTCTTT.

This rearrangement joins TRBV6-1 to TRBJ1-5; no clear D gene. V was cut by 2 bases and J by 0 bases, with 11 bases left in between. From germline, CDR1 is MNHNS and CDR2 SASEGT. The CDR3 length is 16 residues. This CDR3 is CASSEPGSNSNQPQHF. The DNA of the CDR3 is TGTGCCAGCAGTGAACCGGGCAGCAATAGCAATCAGCCCCAGCATTTT.

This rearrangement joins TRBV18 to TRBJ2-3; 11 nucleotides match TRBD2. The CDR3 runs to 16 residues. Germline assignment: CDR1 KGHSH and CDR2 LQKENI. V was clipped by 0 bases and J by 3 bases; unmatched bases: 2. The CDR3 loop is CASSPPLAGGTDTQYF. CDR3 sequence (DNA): TGTGCCAGCTCACCACCGCTAGCGGGGGGTACAGATACGCAGTATTTT.

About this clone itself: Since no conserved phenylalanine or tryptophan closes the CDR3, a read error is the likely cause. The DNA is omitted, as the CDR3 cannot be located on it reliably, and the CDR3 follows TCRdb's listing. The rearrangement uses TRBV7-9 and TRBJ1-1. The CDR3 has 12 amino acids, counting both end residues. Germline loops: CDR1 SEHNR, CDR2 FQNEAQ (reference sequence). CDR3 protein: CASSSPPGFAGV.

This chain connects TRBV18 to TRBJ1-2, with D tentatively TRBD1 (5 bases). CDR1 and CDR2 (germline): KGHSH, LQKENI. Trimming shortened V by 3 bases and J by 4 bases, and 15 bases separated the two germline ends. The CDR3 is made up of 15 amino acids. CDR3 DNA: TGTGCCAGCTCACCCGACAGCTACGGGAGCTATGGCTACACCTTC. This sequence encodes CASSPDSYGSYGYTF.

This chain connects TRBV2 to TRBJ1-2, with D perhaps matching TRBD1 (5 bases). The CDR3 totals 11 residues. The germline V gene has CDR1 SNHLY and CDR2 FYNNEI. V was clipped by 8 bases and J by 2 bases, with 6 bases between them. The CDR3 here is CASGGNYGYTF. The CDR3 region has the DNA TGTGCCAGCGGGGGAAACTATGGCTACACCTTC.

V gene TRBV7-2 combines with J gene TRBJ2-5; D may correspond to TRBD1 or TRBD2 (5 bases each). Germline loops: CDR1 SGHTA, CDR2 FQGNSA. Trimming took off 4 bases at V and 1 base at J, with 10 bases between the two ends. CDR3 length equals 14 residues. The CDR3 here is CASSSTRGQETQYF. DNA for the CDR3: TGTGCCAGCAGCTCAACTAGGGGCCAAGAGACCCAGTACTTC.

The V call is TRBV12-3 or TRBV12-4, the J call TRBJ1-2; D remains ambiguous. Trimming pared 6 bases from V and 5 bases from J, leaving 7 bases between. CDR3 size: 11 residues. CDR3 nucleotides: TGTGCCAGCAGCCGCCAATATGGCTACACCTTC. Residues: CASSRQYGYTF.

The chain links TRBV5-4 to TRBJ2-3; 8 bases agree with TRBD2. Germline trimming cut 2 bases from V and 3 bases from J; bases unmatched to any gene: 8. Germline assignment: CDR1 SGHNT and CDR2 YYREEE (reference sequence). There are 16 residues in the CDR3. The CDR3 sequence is CASSLGLAGSTDTQYF. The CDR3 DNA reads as TGTGCCAGCAGCTTAGGCCTAGCGGGTAGTACAGATACGCAGTATTTT.

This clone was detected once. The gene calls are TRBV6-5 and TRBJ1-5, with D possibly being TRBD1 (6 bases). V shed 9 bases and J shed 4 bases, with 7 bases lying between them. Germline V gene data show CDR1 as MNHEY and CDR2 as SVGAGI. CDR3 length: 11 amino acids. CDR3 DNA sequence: TGTGCCAGTCAGGGGAATCAGCCCCAGCATTTT. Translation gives CASQGNQPQHF.

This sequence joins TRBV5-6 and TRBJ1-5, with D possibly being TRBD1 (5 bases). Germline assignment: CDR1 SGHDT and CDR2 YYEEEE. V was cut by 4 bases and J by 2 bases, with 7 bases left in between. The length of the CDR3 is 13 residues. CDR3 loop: CASSRGGNQPQHF. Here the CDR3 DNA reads TGTGCCAGCAGCCGGGGGGGCAATCAGCCCCAGCATTTT.

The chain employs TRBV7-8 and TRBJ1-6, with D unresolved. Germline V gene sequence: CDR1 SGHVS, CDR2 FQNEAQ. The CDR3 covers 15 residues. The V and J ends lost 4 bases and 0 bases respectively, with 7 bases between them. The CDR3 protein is CASSSGSSYNSPLHF. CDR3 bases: TGTGCCAGCAGCTCGGGGAGCTCCTATAATTCACCCCTCCACTTT.

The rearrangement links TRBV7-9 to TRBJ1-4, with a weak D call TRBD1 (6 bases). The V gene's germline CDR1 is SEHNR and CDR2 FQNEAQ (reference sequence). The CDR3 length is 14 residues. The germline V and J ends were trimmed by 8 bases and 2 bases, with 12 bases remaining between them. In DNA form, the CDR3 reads TGTGCCAGCCAGGAGGGGGAGACTAATGAAAAACTGTTTTTT. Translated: CASQEGETNEKLFF.

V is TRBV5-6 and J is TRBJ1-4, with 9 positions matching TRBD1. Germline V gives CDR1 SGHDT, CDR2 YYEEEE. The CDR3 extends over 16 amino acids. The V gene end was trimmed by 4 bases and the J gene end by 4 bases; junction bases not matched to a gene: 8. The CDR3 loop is CASSPGQGLINEKLFF. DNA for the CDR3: TGTGCCAGCAGCCCCGGACAGGGGCTTATTAATGAAAAACTGTTTTTT.

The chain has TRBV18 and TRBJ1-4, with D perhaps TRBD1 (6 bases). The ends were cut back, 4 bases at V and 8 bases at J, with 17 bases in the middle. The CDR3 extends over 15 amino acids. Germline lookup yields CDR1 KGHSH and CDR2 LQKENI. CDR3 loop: CASSLRRRTDEKLFF. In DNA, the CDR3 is TGTGCCAGCTCACTCCGCCGGAGGACAGACGAAAAACTGTTTTTT. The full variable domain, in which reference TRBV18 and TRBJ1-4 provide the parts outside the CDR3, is NAGVMQNPRHLVRRRGQEARLRCSPMKGHSHVYWYRQLPEEGLKFMVYLQKENIIDESGMPKERFSAEFPKEGPSILRIQQVVRGDSAAYFCASSLRRRTDEKLFFGSGTQLSVL.

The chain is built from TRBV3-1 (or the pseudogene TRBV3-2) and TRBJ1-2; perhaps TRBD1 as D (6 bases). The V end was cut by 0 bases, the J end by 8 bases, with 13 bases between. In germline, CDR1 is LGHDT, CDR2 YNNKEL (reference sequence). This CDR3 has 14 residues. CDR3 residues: CASSQDSRGEGYTF. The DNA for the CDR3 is TGTGCCAGCAGCCAAGATAGCAGGGGCGAAGGCTACACCTTC.

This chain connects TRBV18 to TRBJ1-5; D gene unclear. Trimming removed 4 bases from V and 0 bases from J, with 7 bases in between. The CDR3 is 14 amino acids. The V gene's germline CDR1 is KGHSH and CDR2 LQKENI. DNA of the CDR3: TGTGCCAGCTCACAGGGTAATAGCAATCAGCCCCAGCATTTT. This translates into CASSQGNSNQPQHF.

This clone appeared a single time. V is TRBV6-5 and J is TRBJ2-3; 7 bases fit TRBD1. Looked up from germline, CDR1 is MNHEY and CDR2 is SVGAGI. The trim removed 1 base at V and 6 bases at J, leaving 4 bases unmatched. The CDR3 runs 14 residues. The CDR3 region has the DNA TGTGCCAGCAGTTACTTAACAGGGGACGATACGCAGTATTTT. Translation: CASSYLTGDDTQYF.

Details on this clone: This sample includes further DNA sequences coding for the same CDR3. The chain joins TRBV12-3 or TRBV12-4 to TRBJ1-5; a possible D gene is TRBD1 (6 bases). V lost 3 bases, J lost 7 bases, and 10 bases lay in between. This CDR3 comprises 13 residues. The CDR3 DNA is TGTGCCAGCAGTTTGAGGGGGTACCAGCCCCAGCATTTT. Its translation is CASSLRGYQPQHF.

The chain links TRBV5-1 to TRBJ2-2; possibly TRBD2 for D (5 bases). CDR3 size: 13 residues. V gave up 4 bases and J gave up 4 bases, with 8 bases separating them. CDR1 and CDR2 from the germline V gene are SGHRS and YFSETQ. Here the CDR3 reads CASSNSVTGELFF. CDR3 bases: TGCGCCAGCAGCAATAGCGTCACCGGGGAGCTGTTTTTT.

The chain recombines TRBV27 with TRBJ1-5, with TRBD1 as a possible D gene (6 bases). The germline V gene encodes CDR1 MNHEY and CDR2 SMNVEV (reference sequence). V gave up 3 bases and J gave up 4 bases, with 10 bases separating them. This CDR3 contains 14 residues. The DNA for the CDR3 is TGTGCCAGCAGTTTGGCGGGGGCAAATCAGCCCCAGCATTTT. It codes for CASSLAGANQPQHF.

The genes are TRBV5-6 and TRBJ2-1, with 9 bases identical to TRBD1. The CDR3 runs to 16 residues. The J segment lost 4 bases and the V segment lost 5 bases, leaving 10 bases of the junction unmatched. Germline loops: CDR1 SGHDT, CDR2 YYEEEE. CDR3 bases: TGTGCCAGCAGGTTAGGGACAGGGAATTTTTACAATGAGCAGTTCTTC. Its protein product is CASRLGTGNFYNEQFF.